The 15 T cell receptor beta chains below were found in one sample sequenced in a study of identical twins. TCRdb fed the 5' RACE reads into MiXCR, producing one record per CDR3 protein. The table lists approximately 630,000 distinct CDR3 sequences, under 8.5% of them singletons, with 1.6% in the top ten. The data also belong to a second study, concerning yellow fever vaccine responses in identical twins.

Material for sequencing was PBMCs. Receptors were obtained from a woman aged 18 to 35 in good health.

This clonotype has ten or more counts. This chain connects TRBV5-1 to TRBJ2-3; D is unclear. Trimming cost V 0 bases and J 4 bases, with 6 bases left between them. The CDR3 spans 13 residues. The germline CDR1 and CDR2 sequences are SGHRS and YFSETQ. CDR3 amino acids: CASSLERADTQYF. The CDR3 nucleotides read TGCGCCAGCAGCTTGGAGCGCGCAGATACGCAGTATTTT.

This clonotype has a handful of counts. In nucleotides, the CDR3 is TGTGCCAGCCGGATCTCCCGGACTGAAGCTTTCTTT. Amino acid sequence: CASRISRTEAFF. V gene TRBV2 combines with J gene TRBJ1-1; D not resolved. Trimming removed 8 bases at V and 5 bases at J, with 12 bases between. Germline V gene sequence: CDR1 SNHLY, CDR2 FYNNEI. The CDR3 runs 12 residues.

In this sample, this clonotype turned up many times. The rearrangement uses TRBV12-3 or TRBV12-4 and TRBJ1-2; maybe TRBD1 (6 bases). CDR3 size: 13 residues. Between the trimmed V and J ends, which lost 5 bases and 2 bases, there was a span of 9 bases. The CDR3: CASSRDINYGYTF. Written as DNA, the CDR3 is TGTGCCAGCAGTAGGGACATAAACTATGGCTACACCTTC.

A few counts support this clonotype. This chain uses TRBV6-1 with TRBJ1-2; 7 bases match TRBD1. J lost 4 bases, V lost 4 bases, and 9 bases had no gene match. CDR3 size: 15 residues. From germline, CDR1 is MNHNS and CDR2 SASEGT. CDR3 DNA: TGTGCCAGCAGTGGGGGACAGTCCTCAGTCTATGGCTACACCTTC. Its protein is CASSGGQSSVYGYTF.

V and J are TRBV6-1 and TRBJ2-7; 8 bases are shared with TRBD2. V shed 6 bases and J 1 base; nucleotides not matched to a gene: 5. CDR1 is MNHNS and CDR2 is SASEGT in the germline V gene. The CDR3 sequence is 14 residues long. The CDR3 protein is CASRTGGGSYEQYV. The CDR3 DNA is TGTGCCAGCAGAACCGGGGGGGGGTCCTACGAGCAGTACGTC.

This clonotype was counted a few times. This chain links TRBV5-1 with TRBJ1-1; 7 bases are shared with TRBD1. Losses at the gene ends were 0 bases for V and 4 bases for J; bases not matched to a gene: 6. In germline, CDR1 is SGHRS, CDR2 YFSETQ. The CDR3 has 15 amino acids. The DNA for the CDR3 is TGCGCCAGCAGCTTGGTGTGGCAGGGGGGCACTGAAGCTTTCTTT. It yields the protein CASSLVWQGGTEAFF.

The chain links TRBV5-1 to TRBJ1-2; D gene uncertain. Deletions cut 3 bases from V and 5 bases from J, with 17 bases between. The CDR3 has 15 amino acids. Germline CDR1 SGHRS, CDR2 YFSETQ. The CDR3 sequence is CASSSVADPRYGYTF. The CDR3 DNA sequence: TGCGCCAGCAGCTCGGTGGCAGACCCGAGGTATGGCTACACCTTC. Based on the CDR3 plus reference TRBV5-1 and TRBJ1-2, the full variable domain is KAGVTQTPRYLIKTRGQQVTLSCSPISGHRSVSWYQQTPGQGLQFLFEYFSETQRNKGNFPGRFSGRQFSNSRSEMNVSTLELGDSALYLCASSSVADPRYGYTFGSGTRLTVV.

This clonotype occurred many times. The V call is TRBV20-1, the J call TRBJ2-1; D is uncertain. V lost 2 bases to trimming and J lost 8 bases, with 10 bases between them. This CDR3 is built from 12 residues. Germline V lookup: CDR1 DFQATT, CDR2 SNEGSKA (reference sequence). In DNA, the CDR3 is TGCAGTGCTAGACAAATATTCGATGAGCAGTTCTTC. Its translation: CSARQIFDEQFF.

This clonotype has a count of ten or more. This chain links TRBV12-3 or TRBV12-4 with TRBJ1-1, with D unresolved. The ends were cut back, 8 bases at V and 7 bases at J, with 17 bases in the middle. The CDR3 loop spans 13 amino acids. CDR3 sequence: CASGPWRPSEAFF. The CDR3 region has the DNA TGTGCCAGCGGGCCCTGGCGTCCCAGTGAAGCTTTCTTT.

Comments on this clonotype: A much larger clonotype is one base distant, so this may be a read error. The chain has TRBV12-3 or TRBV12-4 and TRBJ2-1; tentative D call: TRBD2 (6 bases). The CDR3 consists of 13 residues. This CDR3 reads CTSSSRHSGEQFF. The CDR3 DNA reads TGTACCAGCAGTTCACGCCATAGCGGTGAGCAGTTCTTC.

This clonotype was observed a few times. This sequence joins TRBV6-5 and TRBJ1-2; D is ambiguous. Germline V lookup: CDR1 MNHEY, CDR2 SVGAGI. The CDR3 loop spans 14 amino acids. V lost 0 bases and J lost 0, with 5 bases in between. The CDR3 DNA is TGTGCCAGCAGTTACTCAGCAGCTAACTATGGCTACACCTTC. Amino acid sequence: CASSYSAANYGYTF.

The V and J genes are TRBV5-1 and TRBJ2-2; a possible D gene is TRBD1 (7 bases). With 3 bases removed from V and 4 bases from J, the gap between germline ends came to 19 bases. The V gene's germline CDR1 is SGHRS and CDR2 YFSETQ. This CDR3 region has 17 residues. CDR3 DNA: TGCGCCAGCAGCTCTGGAATACAGGGGACTTCCACCGGGGAGCTGTTTTTT. Encoded protein: CASSSGIQGTSTGELFF. The variable domain in full, completed from reference TRBV5-1 and TRBJ2-2, reads KAGVTQTPRYLIKTRGQQVTLSCSPISGHRSVSWYQQTPGQGLQFLFEYFSETQRNKGNFPGRFSGRQFSNSRSEMNVSTLELGDSALYLCASSSGIQGTSTGELFFGEGSRLTVL.

This clonotype was found a few times. The chain recombines TRBV3-1 with TRBJ2-1; 9 bases are shared with TRBD1. This CDR3 is 15 amino acids long. Germline loops: CDR1 LGHDT, CDR2 YNNKEL (reference sequence). With 5 bases clipped from V and 2 bases from J, the junction kept 4 bases outside the gene matches. As DNA, the CDR3 is TGTGCCAGCAGCGGGACAGGGTCTGCCTACAATGAGCAGTTCTTC. Protein: CASSGTGSAYNEQFF.

The chain employs TRBV3-1 and TRBJ2-3; 9 bases are a match to TRBD2. This CDR3 comprises 17 residues. Germline V gene data show CDR1 as LGHDT and CDR2 as YNNKEL (reference sequence). Germline trimming cut 3 bases from V and 4 bases from J; bases unmatched to any gene: 11. The DNA of the CDR3 is TGTGCCAGCAGCCACCAGTTGGGGACTAGCTATTCAGATACGCAGTATTTT. This gives the protein CASSHQLGTSYSDTQYF.

This rearrangement joins TRBV28 to TRBJ2-3; D perhaps matches TRBD2 (6 bases). The CDR3 has 14 amino acids. Germline-derived CDR1 and CDR2 are MDHEN and SYDVKM. V was shortened by 7 bases and J by 4 bases, with 15 bases between the two germline ends. In DNA form, the CDR3 reads TGTGCCAGCACTGAGGCGGGAATCGCAGATACGCAGTATTTT. This encodes CASTEAGIADTQYF.